This T cell receptor beta chain is drawn from a study of a mutant IDH1 vaccine in newly diagnosed glioma. Study at large: Treated patients, roughly 62% male and about 38% female, averaged around 40 years of age. Antecedent treatment encompassed radiotherapy, temozolomide, or their combination; the majority received both. Study-wide points: Among all patients, vaccine-induced immune responses occurred in around 95%.

This clone was seen once. Its cognate antigen is unknown. TCRdb's copy holds only in-frame clones and misses some; the assay was immunoSEQ multiplex PCR. The data show roughly 99,000 clones, 70% to 90% seen once. The CDR3 is made up of 15 amino acids. The ends lost 5 bases at V and 2 bases at J; junction bases unmatched: 5. The germline gives CDR1 SEHNR, CDR2 FQNEAQ (reference sequence). As to time point: baseline, week 1 (first vaccination visit). Treatment defined: pre-vaccination baseline after standard-of-care therapy. The rearrangement uses TRBV7-9 and TRBJ2-7; 11 positions match TRBD1. This TCR came from a woman between 50 and 59 years old with glioma. The source was PBMCs, collected from a glioma patient treated with radiotherapy, temozolomide or both. This CDR3 reads CASSPGQGEPYEQYF. CDR3 bases: TGTGCCAGCAGCCCGGGACAGGGGGAACCCTACGAGCAGTACTTC.